This T cell receptor (beta chain) was identified in a study of metastatic and nonmetastatic thyroid tumors. Prior to thyroid surgery, none of the patients had received any treatment. TCRdb recomputed clones from the PCR reads via MiXCR. The data hold over 30,000 clones, with about 29% observed a single time. CDR1 LNHDA and CDR2 SQIVND come from the germline V gene (reference sequence). Trimming removed 4 bases from V and 5 bases from J; junction bases left unmatched: 15. The CDR3 spans 17 residues. V is TRBV19 and J is TRBJ2-5, with TRBD2 matching over 8 bases. The sequence was obtained from a female donor with papillary thyroid cancer or a benign thyroid nodule (not recorded which). Some clones in this sample may be carry-over from other donors' samples. Sequencing input: blood. CDR3 bases: TGTGCCAGTAGTAGTACTAGCGGTGGGGGTAAATCCGAGACCCAGTACTTC. Encoded protein: CASSSTSGGGKSETQYF.